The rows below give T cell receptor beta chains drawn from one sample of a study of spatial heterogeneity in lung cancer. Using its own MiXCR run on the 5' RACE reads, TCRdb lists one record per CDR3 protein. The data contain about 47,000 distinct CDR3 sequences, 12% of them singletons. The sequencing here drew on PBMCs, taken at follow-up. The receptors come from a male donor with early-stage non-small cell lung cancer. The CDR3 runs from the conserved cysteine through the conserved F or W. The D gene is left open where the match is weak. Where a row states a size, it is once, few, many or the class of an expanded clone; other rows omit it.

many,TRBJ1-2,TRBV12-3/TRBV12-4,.,CASSPGGSNYGYTF,TGTGCCAGCAGCCCCGGGGGCTCCAACTATGGCTACACCTTC
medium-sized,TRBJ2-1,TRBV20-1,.,CSATLTREQFF,TGCAGTGCTACCTTGACTAGAGAGCAGTTCTTC
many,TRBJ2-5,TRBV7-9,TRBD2,CASSHLADQETQYF,TGTGCCAGCAGCCACCTAGCGGACCAAGAGACCCAGTACTTC
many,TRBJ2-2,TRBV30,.,CAWSALMNTGELFF,TGTGCCTGGAGTGCATTAATGAACACCGGGGAGCTGTTTTTT
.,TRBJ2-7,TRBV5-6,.,CASSLFFKGRAEQYF,TGTGCCAGCAGCTTGTTCTTTAAGGGACGCGCCGAGCAGTACTTC
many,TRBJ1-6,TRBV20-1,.,CSARSDSLASPLHF,TGCAGTGCTAGGTCCGATTCATTAGCATCACCCCTCCACTTT
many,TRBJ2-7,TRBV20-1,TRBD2,CSARIGLAGSYEQYF,TGCAGTGCTAGGATAGGACTAGCGGGCTCCTACGAGCAGTACTTC
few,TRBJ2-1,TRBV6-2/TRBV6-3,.,CASSSRASYNEQFF,TGTGCCAGCAGTTCCCGGGCCTCCTACAATGAGCAGTTCTTC
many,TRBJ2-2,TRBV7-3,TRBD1,CASSLGTGRTGELFF,TGTGCCAGCAGCTTAGGGACAGGGCGAACCGGGGAGCTGTTTTTT
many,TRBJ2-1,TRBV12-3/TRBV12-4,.,CASSPRVGSYNEQFF,TGTGCCAGCAGCCCGCGAGTTGGTTCCTACAATGAGCAGTTCTTC
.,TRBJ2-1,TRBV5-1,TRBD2,CASSMGLASNEQFF,TGCGCCAGCAGCATGGGACTAGCTTCCAATGAGCAGTTCTTC
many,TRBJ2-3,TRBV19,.,CASSIRSGGPDTQYF,TGTGCCAGTAGTATCCGATCAGGGGGGCCAGATACGCAGTATTTT
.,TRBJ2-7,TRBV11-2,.,CASSSVNSGTSEQYF,TGTGCCAGCAGCTCCGTCAACTCCGGCACGAGCGAGCAGTACTTC
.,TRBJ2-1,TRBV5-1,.,CASSLQGNNEQFF,TGCGCCAGCAGCCTACAGGGAAACAATGAGCAGTTCTTC
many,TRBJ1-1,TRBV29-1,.,CSVLTDPNTEAFF,TGCAGCGTATTGACAGACCCGAACACTGAAGCTTTCTTT
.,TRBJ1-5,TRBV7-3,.,CASSLTSQNNQPQHF,TGTGCCAGCAGCTTAACCAGCCAAAACAATCAGCCCCAGCATTTT
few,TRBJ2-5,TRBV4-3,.,CASSQDRQIETQYF,TGCGCCAGCAGCCAAGATAGACAGATAGAGACCCAGTACTTC
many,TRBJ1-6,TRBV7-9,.,CASSLVGEPLHF,TGTGCCAGCAGCTTGGTAGGGGAGCCCCTCCACTTT
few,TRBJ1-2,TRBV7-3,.,CASSLNPRDGYTF,TGTGCCAGCAGCTTAAACCCCCGCGATGGCTACACCTTC
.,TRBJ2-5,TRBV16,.,CASSPGAEETQYF,TGTGCCAGCAGCCCCGGGGCGGAAGAGACCCAGTACTTC
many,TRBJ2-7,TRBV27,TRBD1,CASSPSTGDEQYF,TGTGCCAGCAGTCCCTCGACAGGGGACGAGCAGTACTTC
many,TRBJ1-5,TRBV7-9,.,CASSPRGGEPQHF,TGTGCCAGCAGCCCTAGGGGGGGAGAGCCCCAGCATTTT
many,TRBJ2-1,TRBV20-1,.,CSARQDNEQFF,TGCAGTGCTAGACAAGACAATGAGCAGTTCTTC
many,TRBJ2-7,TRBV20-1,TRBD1,CSAPLRDRSSYEQYF,TGCAGTGCCCCACTTCGGGACAGAAGCTCCTACGAGCAGTACTTC
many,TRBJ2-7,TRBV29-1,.,CSVGRGQSYEQYF,TGCAGCGTTGGTCGGGGACAATCCTACGAGCAGTACTTC
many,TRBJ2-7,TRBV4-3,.,CASSQAAGGDEYEQYF,TGCGCCAGCAGCCAGGCTGCTGGGGGTGACGAGTACGAGCAGTACTTC
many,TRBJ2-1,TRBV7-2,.,CASSLAQEGKQFF,TGTGCCAGCAGCTTAGCGCAAGAGGGGAAGCAGTTCTTC
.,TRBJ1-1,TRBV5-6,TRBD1,CASSPDRARTEAFF,TGTGCCAGCAGCCCTGACAGGGCGCGCACTGAAGCTTTCTTT
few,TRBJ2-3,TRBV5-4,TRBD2,CASSTERGRTDTQYF,TGTGCCAGCAGCACCGAGCGGGGCCGCACAGATACGCAGTATTTT
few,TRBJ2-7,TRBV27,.,CASSPRDQPYEQYF,TGTGCCAGCAGTCCCCGGGACCAGCCCTACGAGCAGTACTTC
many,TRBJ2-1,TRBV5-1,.,CASSWSRVGDEQFF,TGCGCCAGCAGCTGGAGCCGGGTTGGCGATGAGCAGTTCTTC
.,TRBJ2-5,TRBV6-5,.,CASSPQRGIEETQYF,TGTGCCAGCAGCCCCCAGAGAGGGATTGAAGAGACCCAGTACTTC
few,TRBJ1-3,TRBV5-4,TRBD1,CASSFGTAGNTIYF,TGTGCCAGCAGCTTCGGGACAGCTGGAAACACCATATATTTT
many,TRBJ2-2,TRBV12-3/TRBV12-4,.,CASSWAAGELFF,TGTGCCAGCAGTTGGGCAGCCGGGGAGCTGTTTTTT
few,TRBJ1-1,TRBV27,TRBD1,CASRNTGVNTEAFF,TGTGCCAGCAGGAACACAGGGGTAAACACTGAAGCTTTCTTT
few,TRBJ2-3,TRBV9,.,CASSPLMWAGTTDTQYF,TGTGCCAGCAGCCCTCTCATGTGGGCGGGGACCACAGATACGCAGTATTTT
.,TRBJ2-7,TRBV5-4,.,CASSLSRTVPYEQYF,TGTGCCAGCAGCCTCTCCAGGACAGTCCCCTACGAGCAGTACTTC
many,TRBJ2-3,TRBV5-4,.,CASSHPGASTDTQYF,TGTGCCAGCAGCCACCCGGGGGCTAGCACAGATACGCAGTATTTT
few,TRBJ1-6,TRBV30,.,CAWTRDRRTLHF,TGTGCCTGGACCAGGGACCGCCGGACCCTCCACTTT
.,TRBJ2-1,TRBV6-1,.,CASILTGDEQFF,TGTGCCAGCATCCTAACCGGGGATGAGCAGTTCTTC
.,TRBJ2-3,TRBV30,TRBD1,CAWSVPGTGGTDTQYF,TGTGCCTGGAGTGTGCCCGGGACAGGGGGCACAGATACGCAGTATTTT
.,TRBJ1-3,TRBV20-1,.,CSANQGSSGNTIYF,TGCAGTGCTAACCAGGGAAGCTCTGGAAACACCATATATTTT